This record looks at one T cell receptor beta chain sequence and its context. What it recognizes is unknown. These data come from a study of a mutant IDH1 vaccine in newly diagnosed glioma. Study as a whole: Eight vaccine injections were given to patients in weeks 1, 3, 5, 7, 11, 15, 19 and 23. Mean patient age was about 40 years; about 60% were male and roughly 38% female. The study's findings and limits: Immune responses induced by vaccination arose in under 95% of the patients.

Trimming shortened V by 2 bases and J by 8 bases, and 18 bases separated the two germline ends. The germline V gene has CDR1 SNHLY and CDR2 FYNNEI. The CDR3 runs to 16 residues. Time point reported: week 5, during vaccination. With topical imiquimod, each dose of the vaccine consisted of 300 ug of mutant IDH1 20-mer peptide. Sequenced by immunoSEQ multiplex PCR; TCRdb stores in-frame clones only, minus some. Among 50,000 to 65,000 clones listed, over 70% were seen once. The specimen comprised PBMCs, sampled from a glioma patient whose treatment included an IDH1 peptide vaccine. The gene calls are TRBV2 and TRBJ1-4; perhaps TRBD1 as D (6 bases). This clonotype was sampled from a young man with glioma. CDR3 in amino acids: CASSETGGRVREKLFF. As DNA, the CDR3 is TGTGCCAGCAGTGAAACGGGGGGCAGGGTTCGGGAAAAACTGTTTTTT. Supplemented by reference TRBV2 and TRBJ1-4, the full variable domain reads EPEVTQTPSHQVTQMGQEVILRCVPISNHLYFYWYRQILGQKVEFLVSFYNNEISEKSEIFDDQFSVERPDGSNFTLKIRSTKLEDSAMYFCASSETGGRVREKLFFGSGTQLSVL.